This T cell receptor (beta chain) was recovered during a study of OX40 agonist ivuxolimab in advanced cancers. Study summary: Dose-escalation patients were diagnosed with hepatocellular carcinoma, melanoma, renal cell cancer or head and neck cancer. Cohort: approximately 83% men, mean age about 60, aged roughly 20 to 79. The study's findings and limits: Antigen targets of the expanded peripheral T cells went undetermined. Relative to CD4+, CD8+ T cells held more expanded clones on average.

CDR3 length equals 16 residues. V was pared by 1 base and J by 2 bases, with 6 bases of the junction left unmatched. Germline CDR1 LGHNA, CDR2 YNFKEQ. Clones were read by immunoSEQ multiplex PCR, and TCRdb kept only the in-frame ones, dropping some. The sample includes approximately 57,000 clones, nearly 85% seen only once; the top ten take approximately 3.3%. With respect to this clone: Its antigen is not identified.

V gene TRBV4-2 combines with J gene TRBJ2-7; 9 bases fit TRBD2. The sequence was collected from an adult with an advanced solid tumor such as melanoma, head and neck, liver or kidney cancer. Sample: CD4+ or CD8+ T cells sorted from blood, taken in a trial of the OX40 agonist ivuxolimab. The chain's CDR3 is CASSQGASGTTYEQYF. Written as DNA, the CDR3 is TGTGCCAGCAGCCAAGGGGCTAGCGGGACCACCTACGAGCAGTACTTC.